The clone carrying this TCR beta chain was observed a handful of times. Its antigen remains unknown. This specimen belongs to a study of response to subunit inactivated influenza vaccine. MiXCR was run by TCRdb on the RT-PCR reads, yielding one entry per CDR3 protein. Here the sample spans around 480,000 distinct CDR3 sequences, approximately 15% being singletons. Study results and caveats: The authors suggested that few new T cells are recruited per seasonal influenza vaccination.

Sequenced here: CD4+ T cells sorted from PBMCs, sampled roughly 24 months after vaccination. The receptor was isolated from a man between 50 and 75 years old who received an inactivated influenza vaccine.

The CDR3, as DNA: TGCAGTATCAGGGGGAACACTGAAGCTTTCTTT. This codes for CSIRGNTEAFF. The gene calls are TRBV20-1 and TRBJ1-1, with D possibly matching TRBD1 (6 bases). Trimming removed 8 bases at V and 1 base at J, with 8 bases between. CDR1 is DFQATT and CDR2 is SNEGSKA in the germline V gene (reference sequence). The CDR3 runs 11 residues.